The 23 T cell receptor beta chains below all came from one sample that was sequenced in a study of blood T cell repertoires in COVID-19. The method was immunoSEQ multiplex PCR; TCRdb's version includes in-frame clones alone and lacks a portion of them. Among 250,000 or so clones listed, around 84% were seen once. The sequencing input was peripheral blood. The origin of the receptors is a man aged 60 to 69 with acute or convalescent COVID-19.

The CDR3 sequence is CASSSGGSYEQYF. The CDR3 DNA is TGTGCCAGCAGTTCGGGGGGATCCTACGAGCAGTACTTC. This chain links TRBV9 with TRBJ2-7, with 7 bases identical to TRBD2. The length of the CDR3 is 13 residues. Germline loops: CDR1 SGDLS, CDR2 YYNGEE. V was pared by 5 bases and J by 1 base, with 3 bases of the junction left unmatched.

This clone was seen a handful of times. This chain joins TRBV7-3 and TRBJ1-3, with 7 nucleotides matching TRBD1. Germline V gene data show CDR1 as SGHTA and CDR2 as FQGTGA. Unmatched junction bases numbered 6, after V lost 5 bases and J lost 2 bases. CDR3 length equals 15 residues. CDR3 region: CASSPAGGAGNTIYF. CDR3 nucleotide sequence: TGTGCCAGCAGCCCTGCAGGGGGAGCTGGAAACACCATATATTTT.

The CDR3 coding sequence is TGCGCCAGCAGCCAAGGGACAGGGGCAGGCGAGCAGTACTTC. This translates into CASSQGTGAGEQYF. The rearrangement links TRBV4-1 to TRBJ2-7; 9 bases line up with TRBD1. This CDR3 has 14 residues. J lost 6 bases, V lost 1 base, and 4 bases had no gene match. Per germline, CDR1 MGHRA and CDR2 YSYEKL.

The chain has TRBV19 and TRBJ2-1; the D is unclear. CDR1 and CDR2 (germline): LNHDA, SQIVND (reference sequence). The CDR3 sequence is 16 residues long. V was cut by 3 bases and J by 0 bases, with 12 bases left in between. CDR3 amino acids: CASSIGGYSSYNEQFF. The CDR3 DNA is TGTGCCAGTAGTATCGGTGGGTACAGCTCCTACAATGAGCAGTTCTTC. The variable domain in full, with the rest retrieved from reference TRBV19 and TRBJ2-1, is DGGITQSPKYLFRKEGQNVTLSCEQNLNHDAMYWYRQDPGQGLRLIYYSQIVNDFQKGDIAEGYSVSREKKESFPLTVTSAQKNPTAFYLCASSIGGYSSYNEQFFGPGTRLTVL.

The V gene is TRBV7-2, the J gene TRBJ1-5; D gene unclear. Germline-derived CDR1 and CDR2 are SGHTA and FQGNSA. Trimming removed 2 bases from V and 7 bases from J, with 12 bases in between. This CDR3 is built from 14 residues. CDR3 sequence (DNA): TGTGCCAGCAGCTTATTTTCCGGGAGACAGCCCCAGCATTTT. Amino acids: CASSLFSGRQPQHF.

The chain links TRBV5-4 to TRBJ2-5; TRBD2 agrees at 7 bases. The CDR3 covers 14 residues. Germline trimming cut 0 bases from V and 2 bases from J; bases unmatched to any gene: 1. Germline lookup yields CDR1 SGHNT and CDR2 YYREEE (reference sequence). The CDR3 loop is CASSLGRGQETQYF. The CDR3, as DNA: TGTGCCAGCAGCTTGGGGCGGGGGCAAGAGACCCAGTACTTC.

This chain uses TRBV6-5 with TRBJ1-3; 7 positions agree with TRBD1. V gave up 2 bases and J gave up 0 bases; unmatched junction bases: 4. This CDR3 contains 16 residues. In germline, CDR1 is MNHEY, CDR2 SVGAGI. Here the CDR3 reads CASSYGQAHSGNTIYF. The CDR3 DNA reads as TGTGCCAGCAGTTACGGACAGGCGCACTCTGGAAACACCATATATTTT.

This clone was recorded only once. The CDR3 sequence is CASGGGLAGVDEQFF. For the CDR3, the DNA is TGTGCCAGCGGCGGGGGACTAGCGGGAGTCGATGAGCAGTTCTTC. The chain recombines TRBV28 with TRBJ2-1, with 14 bases identical to TRBD2. Germline loops: CDR1 MDHEN, CDR2 SYDVKM. The V gene end was trimmed by 8 bases and the J gene end by 8 bases; junction bases not matched to a gene: 8. CDR3 length equals 15 residues.

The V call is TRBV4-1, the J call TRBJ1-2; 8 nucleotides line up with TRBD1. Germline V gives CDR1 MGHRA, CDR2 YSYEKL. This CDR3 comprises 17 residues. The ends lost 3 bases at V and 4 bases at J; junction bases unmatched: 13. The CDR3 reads CASSHEQGQAGSYGYTF. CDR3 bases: TGCGCCAGCAGCCATGAACAGGGACAGGCAGGTAGCTATGGCTACACCTTC.

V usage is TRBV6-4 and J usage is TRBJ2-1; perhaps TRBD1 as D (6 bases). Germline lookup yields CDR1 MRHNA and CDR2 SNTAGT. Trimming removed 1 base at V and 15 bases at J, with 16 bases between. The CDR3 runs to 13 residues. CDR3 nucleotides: TGTGCCAGCAGTGACTTTAAGGCTGGACAGTTGTTCTTC. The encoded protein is CASSDFKAGQLFF.

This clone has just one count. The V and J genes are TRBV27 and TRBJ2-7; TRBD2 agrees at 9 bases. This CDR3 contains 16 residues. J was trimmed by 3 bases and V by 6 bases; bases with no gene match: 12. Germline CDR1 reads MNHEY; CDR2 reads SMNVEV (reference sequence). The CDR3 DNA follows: TGTGCCAGCAGCCGGGAGGGAGCGGGAGGATTCTACGAGCAGTACTTC. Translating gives CASSREGAGGFYEQYF.

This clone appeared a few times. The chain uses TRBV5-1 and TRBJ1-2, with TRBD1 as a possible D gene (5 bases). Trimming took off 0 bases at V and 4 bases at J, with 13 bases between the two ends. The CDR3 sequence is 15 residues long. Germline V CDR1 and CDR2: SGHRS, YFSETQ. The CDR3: CASSLDRQPFYGYTF. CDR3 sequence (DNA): TGCGCCAGCAGCTTGGATCGACAGCCTTTCTATGGCTACACCTTC.

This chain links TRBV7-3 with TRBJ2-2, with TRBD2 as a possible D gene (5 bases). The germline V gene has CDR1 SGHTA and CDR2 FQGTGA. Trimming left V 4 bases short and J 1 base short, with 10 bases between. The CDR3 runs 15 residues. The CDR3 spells CASSSGSLNTGELFF. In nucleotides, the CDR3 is TGTGCCAGCAGCTCGGGATCTCTGAACACCGGGGAGCTGTTTTTT.

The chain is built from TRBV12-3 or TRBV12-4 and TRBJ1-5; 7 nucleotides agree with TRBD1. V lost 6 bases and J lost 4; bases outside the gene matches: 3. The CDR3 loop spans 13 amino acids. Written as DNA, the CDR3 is TGTGCCAGCAGAATACAGGGGAATCAGCCCCAGCATTTT. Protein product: CASRIQGNQPQHF.

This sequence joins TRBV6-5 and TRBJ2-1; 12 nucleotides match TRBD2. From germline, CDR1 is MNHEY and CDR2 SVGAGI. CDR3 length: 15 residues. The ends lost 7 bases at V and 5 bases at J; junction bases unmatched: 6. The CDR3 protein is CASNPSGGGHNEQFF. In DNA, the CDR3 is TGTGCCAGCAACCCTAGCGGGGGGGGGCACAATGAGCAGTTCTTC.

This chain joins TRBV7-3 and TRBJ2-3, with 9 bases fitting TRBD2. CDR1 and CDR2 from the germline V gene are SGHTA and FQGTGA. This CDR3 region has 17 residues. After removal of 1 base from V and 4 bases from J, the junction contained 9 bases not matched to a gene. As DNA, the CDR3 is TGTGCCAGCAGCTTAAGTGGCGGACTAGCGAGGTCAGATACGCAGTATTTT. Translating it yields CASSLSGGLARSDTQYF.

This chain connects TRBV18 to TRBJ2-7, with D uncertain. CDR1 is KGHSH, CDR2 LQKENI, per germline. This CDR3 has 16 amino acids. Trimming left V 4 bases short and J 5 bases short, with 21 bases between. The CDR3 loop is CASSRQSPNQGDEQYF. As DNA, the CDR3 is TGTGCCAGCTCACGCCAGTCCCCTAACCAAGGAGACGAGCAGTACTTC.

The CDR3 sequence: CASSPTPLDRGPRYF. The CDR3, as DNA: TGCGCCAGCAGCCCAACACCCCTAGACAGGGGTCCGCGGTACTTC. V and J are TRBV4-1 and TRBJ2-5; 8 bases agree with TRBD1. V lost 4 bases to trimming and J lost 13 bases; unmatched junction nucleotides: 17. This CDR3 region has 15 residues. Germline CDR1 reads MGHRA; CDR2 reads YSYEKL.

CDR3 bases: TGCGCCAGCAGTCAATCATGGGGCGATGAGCAGTTCTTC. Translated: CASSQSWGDEQFF. V gene TRBV23-1 combines with J gene TRBJ2-1; a possible D gene is TRBD1 (5 bases). TRBV23-1 qualifies as an ORF whose function is uncertain. The CDR3 length is 13 residues. Trimming pared 0 bases from V and 8 bases from J, leaving 8 bases between.

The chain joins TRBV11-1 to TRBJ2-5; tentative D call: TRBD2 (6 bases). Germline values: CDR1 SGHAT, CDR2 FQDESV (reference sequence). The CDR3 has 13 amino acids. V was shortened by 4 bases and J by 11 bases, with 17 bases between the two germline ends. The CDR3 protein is CASSSYTGEEQYF. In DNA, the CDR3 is TGTGCCAGCAGCTCGTACACCGGGGAGGAACAGTACTTC.

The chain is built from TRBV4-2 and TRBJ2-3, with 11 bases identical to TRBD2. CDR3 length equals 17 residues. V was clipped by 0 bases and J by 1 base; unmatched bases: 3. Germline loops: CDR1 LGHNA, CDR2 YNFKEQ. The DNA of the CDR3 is TGTGCCAGCAGCCAAGAAATACTAGCGGGGGGCACAGATACGCAGTATTTT. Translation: CASSQEILAGGTDTQYF.

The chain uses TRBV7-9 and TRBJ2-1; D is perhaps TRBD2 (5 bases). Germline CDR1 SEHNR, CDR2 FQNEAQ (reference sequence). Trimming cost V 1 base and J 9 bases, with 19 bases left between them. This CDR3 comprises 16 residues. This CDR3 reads CASSLVGLEGLGEQFF. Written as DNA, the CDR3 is TGTGCCAGCAGCTTAGTTGGGCTAGAGGGTCTGGGTGAGCAGTTCTTC.

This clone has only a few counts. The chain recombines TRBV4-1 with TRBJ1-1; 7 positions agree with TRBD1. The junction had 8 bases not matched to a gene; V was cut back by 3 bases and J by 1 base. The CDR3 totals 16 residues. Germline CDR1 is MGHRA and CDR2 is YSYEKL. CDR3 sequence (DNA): TGCGCCAGCAGCCATACAGGGGTCCTGGGGAACACTGAAGCTTTCTTT. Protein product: CASSHTGVLGNTEAFF.